These T cell receptor beta chains were read from a single sample in a study of T cell responses to AZD1222 COVID-19 vaccine. Libraries were prepared by immunoSEQ multiplex PCR; TCRdb keeps only in-frame clonotypes and omits some of them. The sample has roughly 150,000 clones; 91% are singletons. Sequencing was performed on peripheral blood, taken 28 days after the second AZD1222 dose. These receptors came from an adult who received the AZD1222 COVID-19 vaccine. Both conserved end residues are part of each CDR3. A D gene is named only where the DNA matches it firmly. Rows may omit the clone size; those that give it use once, few, many or a size class.

v_gene	abundance	d_gene	j_gene	CDR3nt	CDR3aa
TRBV19	-	TRBD2	TRBJ2-3	TGTGCCAGTAGTTTTGTGAAGCGGGGGCCCACAGATACGCAGTATTTT	CASSFVKRGPTDTQYF
TRBV12-3/TRBV12-4	-	-	TRBJ1-2	TGTGCCAGCAGCCCACAGGGCAACTATGGCTACACCTTC	CASSPQGNYGYTF
TRBV5-6	-	-	TRBJ1-5	TGTGCCAGCAGCTTGGCAGGACCCAATCAGCCCCAGCATTTT	CASSLAGPNQPQHF
TRBV5-1	-	TRBD2	TRBJ2-3	TGCGCCAGCAGCTTGGAACCCCTTAGCGGGGGGGCCAGTGCAGATACGCAGTATTTT	CASSLEPLSGGASADTQYF
TRBV11-1	-	TRBD2	TRBJ2-7	TGTGCCAGCAGGACTAGCGGGAGCTCCGAGCAGTACTTC	CASRTSGSSEQYF
TRBV15	-	-	TRBJ2-2	TGTGCCACCAGCAGAGATGGGGGGACCGGGGAGCTGTTTTTT	CATSRDGGTGELFF
TRBV7-9	-	-	TRBJ2-3	TGTGCCAGCAGCCGAGGCGCAGGGACAGATACGCAGTATTTT	CASSRGAGTDTQYF
TRBV19	-	-	TRBJ1-5	TGTGCCAGTAGTAACTCAGGGGTTGGCAATCAGCCCCAGCATTTT	CASSNSGVGNQPQHF
TRBV18	-	-	TRBJ1-2	TGTGCCAGCTCACCCGGCAGGCCTATTGACTTCTATGGCTACACCTTC	CASSPGRPIDFYGYTF
TRBV9	-	TRBD1	TRBJ1-1	TGTGCCAGCAGCCCGCAAGTTCGGACAGGGCCCTTTGGCACTGAAGCTTTCTTT	CASSPQVRTGPFGTEAFF
TRBV29-1	-	TRBD1	TRBJ2-5	TGCAGCGTTGACCGGACAGGGGGCTTTGAGACCCAGTACTTC	CSVDRTGGFETQYF
TRBV19	-	-	TRBJ2-5	TGTGCCAGTAACGATGGAGGGAAGAGGACCCAGTACTTC	CASNDGGKRTQYF
TRBV6-1	few	-	TRBJ2-1	TGTGCCAGCAGTGAAGAGGGATCGGGAGCTGGGGAGCAGTTCTTC	CASSEEGSGAGEQFF
TRBV2	-	-	TRBJ2-1	TGTGCCAGCTTCATGGCTAGCTACAATGAGCAGTTCTTC	CASFMASYNEQFF
TRBV19	-	-	TRBJ1-5	TGTGCCAGTAGTATAGGGCCGCTGGACAGCTACTACTCGGGCAATCAGCCCCAGCATTTT	CASSIGPLDSYYSGNQPQHF
TRBV5-6	-	TRBD1	TRBJ2-7	TGTGCCAGCAGCTTGGACCCCGGGACAGGGAACGAGCAGTACTTC	CASSLDPGTGNEQYF